This T cell receptor (beta chain) appears in the sequencing data of a study of CD8 T cells in ankylosing spondylitis. General study points: Significantly higher representation of disease-linked clones was reported for matched ankylosing spondylitis synovial fluid.

Making the TCR beta libraries involved quantitative 5'-RACE with molecular barcodes. TCRdb redid the calling of the 5' RACE reads with MiXCR, one entry per CDR3 protein. The sample contains 190,000 or so distinct CDR3 sequences, about 13% of which appear only once. V lost 3 bases and J 5 bases, leaving 17 bases between the germline ends. Germline values: CDR1 LNHNV, CDR2 YYDKDF (reference sequence). The CDR3 length is 16 residues. This clonotype was picked up many times. Its cognate antigen is unknown. This TCR derives from a male donor with ankylosing spondylitis or in good health (not recorded which). Sequencing input: blood, either unsorted or a sorted T cell fraction (not recorded which). The V and J genes are TRBV15 and TRBJ2-1, with D maybe TRBD2 (6 bases). Here the CDR3 DNA reads TGTGCCACCAGCAGGGAAGCGCCTAGCGTACACAATGAGCAGTTCTTC. Translating gives CATSREAPSVHNEQFF.